This T cell receptor beta chain emerged from a study of blood T cell repertoires in COVID-19. TCRdb's table, derived via immunoSEQ multiplex PCR, lists solely in-frame clones and lacks some. The top ten hold about 4% of the sample, which has roughly 200,000 clones, around 89% seen once. CDR1 and CDR2 from the germline V gene are SGHRS and YFSETQ. Unmatched junction bases numbered 4, after V lost 4 bases and J lost 9 bases. The CDR3 totals 14 residues. The TCR comes from a woman between 25 and 40 years old with acute or convalescent COVID-19. What was sequenced was peripheral blood. The J gene is TRBJ2-1, the V gene TRBV5-1; 13 nucleotides align to TRBD2. CDR3 sequence: CASSPGLAGVEQFF. CDR3 nucleotide sequence: TGCGCCAGCAGCCCCGGACTAGCGGGAGTTGAGCAGTTCTTC. The full variable domain, its missing parts supplied by reference TRBV5-1 and TRBJ2-1, is KAGVTQTPRYLIKTRGQQVTLSCSPISGHRSVSWYQQTPGQGLQFLFEYFSETQRNKGNFPGRFSGRQFSNSRSEMNVSTLELGDSALYLCASSPGLAGVEQFFGPGTRLTVL.